Below, 16 T cell receptor beta chains from the same sample are listed, as sequenced in a study of CD8 T cells in Susac syndrome. RNA, at roughly 0.5 to 1 ug, was reverse transcribed with random hexamers. Each CDR3 protein is one row after TCRdb ran MiXCR on the immunoSEQ multiplex PCR reads. This sample yields tens of thousands of distinct CDR3 sequences, of which 90% to 95% are seen a single time; around 0.5% belongs to the top ten. Sample: CD8+ T cells from PBMCs. These receptors were collected from a human donor with multiple sclerosis.

This chain links TRBV3-1 with TRBJ2-2; 7 bases agree with TRBD2. This CDR3 is built from 17 residues. Germline values: CDR1 LGHDT, CDR2 YNNKEL (reference sequence). V lost 4 bases to trimming and J lost 1 base; unmatched junction nucleotides: 9. The CDR3 here is CASSPSSGIMNTGELFF. For the CDR3, the DNA is TGTGCCAGCAGCCCCTCCAGCGGGATAATGAACACCGGGGAGCTGTTTTTT.

V and J are TRBV13 and TRBJ2-6, with TRBD2 matching 7 bases. The germline CDR1 and CDR2 sequences are PRHDT and FYEKMQ (reference sequence). V lost 6 bases and J lost 2; bases outside the gene matches: 7. CDR3 length: 16 residues. The CDR3 here is CASSFEAGAGANVLTF. The CDR3 DNA reads as TGTGCCAGCAGTTTTGAGGCGGGGGCTGGGGCCAACGTCCTGACTTTC.

J is TRBJ2-7 and V is TRBV10-3; the match to TRBD2 covers 7 bases. With V trimmed by 0 bases and J by 1 base, 6 bases remained unmatched. Germline V gene data show CDR1 as ENHRY and CDR2 as SYGVKD. The CDR3 sequence is 16 residues long. CDR3 nucleotides: TGTGCCATCAGTGAGTCCCTCTGGGGGGGATCCTACGAGCAGTACTTC. Protein: CAISESLWGGSYEQYF.

The chain carries TRBV19 and TRBJ1-1, with no clear D. V dropped 2 bases and J dropped 0 bases, with 10 bases sitting between them. CDR3 length: 15 amino acids. The V gene's germline CDR1 is LNHDA and CDR2 SQIVND (reference sequence). The CDR3 reads CASSIRQTMNTEAFF. The CDR3 nucleotides read TGTGCCAGTAGTATACGGCAGACCATGAACACTGAAGCTTTCTTT.

J is TRBJ1-2 and V is TRBV2; D is undetermined. Germline values: CDR1 SNHLY, CDR2 FYNNEI. This CDR3 spans 14 amino acids. V lost 6 bases to trimming and J lost 1 base, with 12 bases between them. In DNA, the CDR3 is TGTGCCAGCAGCCACGGACTGAATAACTATGGCTACACCTTC. Protein product: CASSHGLNNYGYTF.

The genes are TRBV19 and TRBJ2-1; 13 nucleotides align to TRBD2. The CDR3 totals 15 residues. J gave up 6 bases and V 7 bases, and 6 bases lay outside the gene matches. The germline V gene has CDR1 LNHDA and CDR2 SQIVND (reference sequence). CDR3 protein: CASTLLAGGANEQFF. CDR3 DNA sequence: TGTGCCAGTACTTTACTAGCGGGAGGGGCCAATGAGCAGTTCTTC.

CDR3 in amino acids: CASSLVVSGGGPDTQYF. The CDR3, as DNA: TGTGCCAGCAGCTTAGTAGTTTCGGGGGGGGGCCCTGATACGCAGTATTTT. This rearrangement joins TRBV7-2 to TRBJ2-3; TRBD2 aligns across 8 bases. The CDR3 extends over 17 amino acids. The V segment lost 1 base and the J segment 6 bases; nucleotides outside the gene matches: 12. Germline CDR1 reads SGHTA; CDR2 reads FQGNSA.

This chain links TRBV5-5 with TRBJ2-1, with 15 bases lining up with TRBD2. J lost 9 bases, V lost 0 bases, and 4 bases had no gene match. The CDR3 totals 16 residues. Germline CDR1 and CDR2: SGHKS and YYEKEE (reference sequence). Written as DNA, the CDR3 is TGTGCCAGCAGCTTGGGGACTAGCGGGAGGGCGGCTGAGCAGTTCTTC. Its protein is CASSLGTSGRAAEQFF.

This sequence joins TRBV28 and TRBJ2-7; perhaps TRBD2 as D (6 bases). Germline V gene lookup returns CDR1 MDHEN and CDR2 SYDVKM. The CDR3 is made up of 15 amino acids. The V end lost 5 bases, the J end lost 4 bases, and 18 bases lay between the germline ends. The CDR3 DNA reads as TGTGCCAGCAGTAACCTCATGGGCGGAGGGTACGAGCAGTACTTC. Amino acid sequence: CASSNLMGGGYEQYF.

This clonotype was counted a single time. This chain connects TRBV7-8 to TRBJ2-2, with D possibly being TRBD1 (7 bases). The V gene's germline CDR1 is SGHVS and CDR2 FQNEAQ. The CDR3 length is 14 residues. V gave up 3 bases and J gave up 7 bases, with 12 bases separating them. The CDR3 DNA is TGTGCCAGCAGCTTCCAGGGGGGTGGCGGGGAGCTGTTTTTT. Translated, it gives CASSFQGGGGELFF.

V usage is TRBV12-3 or TRBV12-4 and J usage is TRBJ1-3; D perhaps matches TRBD1 (5 bases). V was shortened by 3 bases and J by 4 bases, with 13 bases between the two germline ends. This CDR3 contains 15 residues. The chain's CDR3 is CASSLVGERGNTIYF. For the CDR3, the DNA is TGTGCCAGCAGTTTGGTGGGGGAGAGAGGAAACACCATATATTTT.

The chain couples TRBV7-2 to TRBJ2-1; 11 nucleotides align to TRBD2. V shed 5 bases and J 10 bases; nucleotides not matched to a gene: 19. CDR1 is SGHTA and CDR2 is FQGNSA in the germline V gene. The CDR3 covers 18 residues. CDR3 sequence reads: CASSPRLLIAGGRGEQFF. CDR3 nucleotide sequence: TGTGCCAGCAGCCCCCGGCTGCTAATAGCGGGAGGGCGGGGGGAGCAGTTCTTC. Looking up the rest from reference TRBV7-2 and TRBJ2-1 gives the full variable domain: GAGVSQSPSNKVTEKGKDVELRCDPISGHTALYWYRQSLGQGLEFLIYFQGNSAPDKSGLPSDRFSAERTGGSVSTLTIQRTQQEDSAVYLCASSPRLLIAGGRGEQFFGPGTRLTVL.

The V gene is TRBV19, the J gene TRBJ2-7; TRBD2 might be the D (5 bases). Germline-derived CDR1 and CDR2 are LNHDA and SQIVND (reference sequence). The V and J ends lost 3 bases and 3 bases respectively, with 9 bases between them. CDR3 size: 13 residues. CDR3 coding DNA: TGTGCCAGTAGTATTATAGGGAGCTACGAGCAGTACTTC. Its protein product is CASSIIGSYEQYF. The full variable domain, rest sourced from reference TRBV19 and TRBJ2-7, is DGGITQSPKYLFRKEGQNVTLSCEQNLNHDAMYWYRQDPGQGLRLIYYSQIVNDFQKGDIAEGYSVSREKKESFPLTVTSAQKNPTAFYLCASSIIGSYEQYFGPGTRLTVT.

The CDR3 here is CAISETWVAGDQYF. CDR3 nucleotide sequence: TGTGCCATCAGTGAAACCTGGGTAGCGGGGGACCAGTATTTT. The chain recombines TRBV10-3 with TRBJ2-3; 9 bases align to TRBD2. From germline, CDR1 is ENHRY and CDR2 SYGVKD. This CDR3 is built from 14 residues. The V and J ends lost 3 bases and 12 bases, in that order; junction bases with no gene match: 10.

This chain uses TRBV4-2 with TRBJ1-3; perhaps TRBD1 as D (6 bases). The CDR3 is 17 residues long. Per germline, CDR1 LGHNA and CDR2 YNFKEQ. V lost 4 bases, J lost 0 bases, and 16 bases lay in between. CDR3 sequence (DNA): TGTGCCAGCAGCCCGAAAGGTGGAGGGGGCTCTGGAAACACCATATATTTT. Translating gives CASSPKGGGGSGNTIYF.

V is TRBV2 and J is TRBJ2-5; 8 positions match TRBD2. This CDR3 contains 16 residues. Per germline, CDR1 SNHLY and CDR2 FYNNEI. With V trimmed by 2 bases and J by 2 bases, 7 bases remained unmatched. This CDR3 reads CASSELGGRNQETQYF. The CDR3 bases are TGTGCCAGCAGTGAACTCGGCGGGAGGAATCAAGAGACCCAGTACTTC.